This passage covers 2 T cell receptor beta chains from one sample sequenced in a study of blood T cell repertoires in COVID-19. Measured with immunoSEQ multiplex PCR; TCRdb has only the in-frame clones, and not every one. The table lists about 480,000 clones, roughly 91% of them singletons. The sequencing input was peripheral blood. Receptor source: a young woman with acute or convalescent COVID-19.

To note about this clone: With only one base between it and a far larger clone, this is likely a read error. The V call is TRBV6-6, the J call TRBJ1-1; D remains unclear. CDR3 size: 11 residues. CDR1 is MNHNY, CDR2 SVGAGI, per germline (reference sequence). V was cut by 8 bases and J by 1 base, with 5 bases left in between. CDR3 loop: CASRENTEAFF. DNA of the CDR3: TGTGCCAGCCGGGAGAACACTGAAGCTTTCTTT.

The CDR3 here is CASSSRERGNEKLFF. The CDR3 bases are TGCGCCAGCAGCTCGCGGGAACGAGGCAATGAAAAACTGTTTTTT. The gene calls are TRBV5-1 and TRBJ1-4; no firm D call. Germline V gene data show CDR1 as SGHRS and CDR2 as YFSETQ. The V end lost 3 bases, the J end lost 5 bases, and 14 bases lay between the germline ends. The CDR3 has 15 residues. The full variable domain, rest sourced from reference TRBV5-1 and TRBJ1-4, is KAGVTQTPRYLIKTRGQQVTLSCSPISGHRSVSWYQQTPGQGLQFLFEYFSETQRNKGNFPGRFSGRQFSNSRSEMNVSTLELGDSALYLCASSSRERGNEKLFFGSGTQLSVL.